This T cell receptor beta chain appears in the sequencing data of a study of tumor-infiltrating lymphocytes in primary liver carcinoma. Points from the study as a whole: Among top clones, only about 8-25% appeared in all five tumor regions.

Germline CDR1 is SGHNT and CDR2 is YENEEA. CDR3 length equals 13 residues. Priming with a constant-region primer yielded TCR beta cDNA from roughly 490 ng total RNA. Libraries for TCR beta were built through three nested multiplex PCR rounds, which together made up a slightly modified ARM-PCR procedure. Researchers ran the first two PCR rounds for ten to eleven cycles each with TRBV1-TRBV30 forward primers and a C-beta reverse primer. TCRdb reprocessed the multiplex PCR reads with MiXCR, giving one entry per CDR3 protein. The top ten hold 7% to 10% of the sample, which has some 110,000 distinct CDR3 sequences, 50% to 80% seen once. Extraction of RNA together with DNA used about 17-31 mg of unsorted bulk tissue. With respect to this clonotype: Its specificity is unknown. Germline is not matched at one junction end, which may reflect a read error.

The specimen was liver tumor tissue from sampling region 3. The subset was: tumor region T3, left-lateral pole. V is TRBV11-3 and J is TRBJ2-5; 8 nucleotides align to TRBD2. This clonotype was sampled from a woman aged 60-75 years with primary liver carcinoma and hepatitis B virus infection. Here the CDR3 DNA reads TGTGCCAGCAACTTAGCGGGGCAAGAGACCCAGTACTTC. Translated: CASNLAGQETQYF.